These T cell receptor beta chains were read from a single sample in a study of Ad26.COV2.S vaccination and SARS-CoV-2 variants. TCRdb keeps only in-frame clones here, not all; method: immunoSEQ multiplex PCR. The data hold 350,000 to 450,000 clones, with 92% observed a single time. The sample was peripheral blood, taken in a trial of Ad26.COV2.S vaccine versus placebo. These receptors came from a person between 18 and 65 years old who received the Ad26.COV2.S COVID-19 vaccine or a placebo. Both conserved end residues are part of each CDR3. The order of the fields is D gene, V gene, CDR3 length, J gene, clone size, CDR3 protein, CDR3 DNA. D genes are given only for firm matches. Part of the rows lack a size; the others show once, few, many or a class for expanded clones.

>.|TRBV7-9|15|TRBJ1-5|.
CASSPAGGSHQPQHF
TGTGCCAGCAGCCCAGCGGGGGGCTCCCATCAGCCCCAGCATTTT
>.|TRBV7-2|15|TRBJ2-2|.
CASRPGLSDTGELFF
TGTGCCAGCAGACCGGGACTTTCAGACACCGGGGAGCTGTTTTTT
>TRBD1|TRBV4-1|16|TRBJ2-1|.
CASSQVATGFYNEQFF
TGCGCCAGCAGCCAAGTGGCGACAGGGTTCTACAATGAGCAGTTCTTC
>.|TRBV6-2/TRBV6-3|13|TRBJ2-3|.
CASSYYLADTQYF
TGTGCCAGCAGTTACTATCTAGCAGATACGCAGTATTTT
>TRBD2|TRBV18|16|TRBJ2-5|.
CASSPVLAGGQETQYF
TGTGCCAGCTCACCGGTCTTAGCGGGGGGGCAAGAGACCCAGTACTTC
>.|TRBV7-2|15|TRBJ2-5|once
CASSLRFGRKETQYF
TGTGCCAGCAGCTTAAGGTTCGGCAGGAAAGAGACCCAGTACTTC
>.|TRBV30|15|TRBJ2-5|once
CAWSVGSAYQETQYF
TGTGCCTGGAGTGTAGGGTCAGCGTACCAAGAGACCCAGTACTTC
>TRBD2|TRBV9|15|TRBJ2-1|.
CASSVSGGGRNEQFF
TGTGCCAGCAGCGTCAGCGGGGGGGGTCGAAATGAGCAGTTCTTC
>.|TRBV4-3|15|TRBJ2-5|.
CASSQDLAKQETQYF
TGCGCCAGCAGCCAAGATTTGGCTAAACAAGAGACCCAGTACTTC
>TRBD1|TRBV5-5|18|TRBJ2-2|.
CASSTSEQGDLSTGELFF
TGTGCCAGCAGCACCAGTGAACAGGGGGACCTTAGCACCGGGGAGCTGTTTTTT
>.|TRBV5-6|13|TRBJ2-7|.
CASSFQGNWEQYF
TGTGCCAGCAGCTTTCAGGGGAATTGGGAGCAGTACTTC
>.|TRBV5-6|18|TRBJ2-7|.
CASSFGGYDRDNSYEQYF
TGTGCCAGCAGCTTCGGGGGCTACGACAGGGATAACTCCTACGAGCAGTACTTC
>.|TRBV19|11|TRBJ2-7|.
CASTPGDEQYF
TGTGCCAGTACCCCTGGGGACGAGCAGTACTTC
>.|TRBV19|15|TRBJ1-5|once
CASSMIIGGRQPQHF
TGTGCCAGTAGTATGATTATCGGGGGCAGGCAGCCCCAGCATTTT
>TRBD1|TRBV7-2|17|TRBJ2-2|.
CASSIGQGGIYTGELFF
TGTGCCAGCAGCATAGGACAGGGGGGGATTTACACCGGGGAGCTGTTTTTT
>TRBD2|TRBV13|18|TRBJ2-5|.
CASSFSAGGPSSQETQYF
TGTGCCAGCAGCTTTTCAGCGGGGGGGCCCTCCTCACAAGAGACCCAGTACTTC
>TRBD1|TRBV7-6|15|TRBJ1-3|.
CASSLRGRSGNTIYF
TGTGCCAGCAGCTTAAGGGGGCGGAGTGGAAACACCATATATTTT
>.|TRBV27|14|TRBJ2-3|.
CASSLSTITDTQYF
TGTGCCAGCAGTTTATCCACGATCACAGATACGCAGTATTTT
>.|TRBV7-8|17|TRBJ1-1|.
CASSLRFLREWNTEAFF
TGTGCCAGCAGCTTAAGATTCCTGAGGGAATGGAACACTGAAGCTTTCTTT
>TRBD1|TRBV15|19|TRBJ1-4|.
CATSTRGQGAGRSGEKLFF
TGTGCCACCAGCACCCGCGGACAGGGGGCGGGGAGGTCCGGGGAAAAACTGTTTTTT
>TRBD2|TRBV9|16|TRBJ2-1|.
CASSVGVAGAYNEQFF
TGTGCCAGCAGCGTGGGGGTAGCGGGGGCCTACAATGAGCAGTTCTTC
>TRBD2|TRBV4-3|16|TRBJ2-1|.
CASSQDLGGAYNEQFF
TGCGCCAGCAGCCAAGATCTGGGGGGGGCCTACAATGAGCAGTTCTTC
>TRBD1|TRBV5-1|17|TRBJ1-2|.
CASSPGQAPWGNYGYTF
TGCGCCAGCAGCCCGGGACAGGCTCCTTGGGGTAACTATGGCTACACCTTC
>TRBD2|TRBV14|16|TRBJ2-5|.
CASSPWTVWSGGTQYF
TGTGCCAGCAGCCCATGGACAGTTTGGAGCGGGGGGACCCAGTACTTC
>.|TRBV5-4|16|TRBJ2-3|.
CASSSPSRGSTDTQYF
TGTGCCAGCAGCAGTCCCTCTCGGGGGTCCACAGATACGCAGTATTTT
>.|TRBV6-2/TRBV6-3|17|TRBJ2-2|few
CASSYRRGTQGGGELFF
TGTGCCAGCAGTTATCGACGGGGAACTCAGGGCGGCGGGGAGCTGTTTTTT
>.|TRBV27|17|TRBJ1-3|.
CASSLSPGGGSGNTIYF
TGTGCCAGCAGTTTATCGCCAGGCGGAGGCTCTGGAAACACCATATATTTT
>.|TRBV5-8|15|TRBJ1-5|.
CASSPDGRTNQPQHF
TGTGCCAGCAGCCCAGACGGACGAACCAATCAGCCCCAGCATTTT
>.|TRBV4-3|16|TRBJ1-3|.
CASSQDHSRSGNTIYF
TGCGCCAGCAGCCAAGATCACAGCCGCTCTGGAAACACCATATATTTT
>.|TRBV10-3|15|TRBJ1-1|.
CAISESGDSYTEAFF
TGTGCCATCAGTGAGTCAGGCGACAGTTACACTGAAGCTTTCTTT
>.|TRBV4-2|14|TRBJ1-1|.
CASRPTGRGTEAFF
TGTGCCAGCAGACCAACAGGGAGGGGGACTGAAGCTTTCTTT
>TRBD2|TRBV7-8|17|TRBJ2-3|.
CASSNMILAGGTDTQYF
TGTGCCAGCAGCAATATGATTCTTGCGGGGGGCACAGATACGCAGTATTTT
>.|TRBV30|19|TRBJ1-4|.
CAWSRQSGFLGATNEKLFF
TGTGCCTGGAGTCGCCAGTCAGGATTTTTGGGCGCAACTAATGAAAAACTGTTTTTT
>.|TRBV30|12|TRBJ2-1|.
CAWSVGDNEQFF
TGTGCCTGGAGTGTTGGGGATAATGAGCAGTTCTTC
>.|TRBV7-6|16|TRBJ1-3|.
CASSLEQPSSGNTIYF
TGTGCCAGCAGCTTAGAACAGCCGAGCTCTGGAAACACCATATATTTT
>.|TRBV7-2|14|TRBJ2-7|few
CASSLFAASYEQYF
TGTGCCAGCAGCTTATTCGCCGCCTCCTACGAGCAGTACTTC
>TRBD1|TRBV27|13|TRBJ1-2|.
CASSLTGGRGYTF
TGTGCCAGCAGCCTGACAGGGGGCCGTGGCTACACCTTC
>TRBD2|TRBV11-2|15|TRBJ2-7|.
CASSATSGGPYEQYF
TGTGCCAGCAGCGCTACTAGCGGGGGGCCCTACGAGCAGTACTTC
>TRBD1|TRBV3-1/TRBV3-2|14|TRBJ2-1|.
CASSRWDSPKPQFF
TGTGCCAGCAGCCGTTGGGACAGTCCGAAGCCCCAGTTCTTC
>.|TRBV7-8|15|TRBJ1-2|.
CASSPIVEGNYGYTF
TGTGCCAGCAGCCCAATAGTAGAGGGAAACTATGGCTACACCTTC
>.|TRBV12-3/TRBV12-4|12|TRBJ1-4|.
CASSLMGEKLFF
TGTGCCAGCAGTTTAATGGGTGAAAAACTGTTTTTT
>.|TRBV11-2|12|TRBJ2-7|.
CASRQPNYEQYF
TGTGCCAGCAGACAGCCTAACTACGAGCAGTACTTC
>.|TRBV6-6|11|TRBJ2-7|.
CASNHYYEQYF
TGTGCCAGCAACCATTATTACGAGCAGTACTTC
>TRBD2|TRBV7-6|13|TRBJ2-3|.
CASSPTSADTQYF
TGTGCCAGCAGCCCCACTAGCGCAGATACGCAGTATTTT
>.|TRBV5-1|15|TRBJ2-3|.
CASSLASDSTDTQYF
TGCGCCAGCAGCTTGGCCAGCGACAGCACAGATACGCAGTATTTT
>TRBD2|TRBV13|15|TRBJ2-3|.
CASSLELAGTDTQYF
TGTGCCAGCAGCTTAGAACTAGCGGGCACAGATACGCAGTATTTT
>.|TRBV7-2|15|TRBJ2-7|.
CASSFGVGLSYEQYF
TGTGCCAGCAGCTTCGGGGTAGGCCTCTCCTACGAGCAGTACTTC
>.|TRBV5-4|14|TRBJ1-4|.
CASSAQGTNEKLFF
TGTGCCAGCAGCGCTCAGGGCACTAATGAAAAACTGTTTTTT